A single sample gave rise to the 32 T cell receptor beta chains below, sequenced in a study of cytomegalovirus exposure and HLA in healthy donors. The PCR ran on 60 Vbeta and 13 Jbeta primers. This table comes from immunoSEQ multiplex PCR, and its TCRdb copy is limited to in-frame clones, with some not included. This sample has 95,000 to 150,000 clones, with over 60% found just once. The sample comprised PBMCs. These receptors all come from a woman aged 25 to 39 in good health and CMV-seropositive.

The chain links TRBV10-3 to TRBJ1-3; D gene ambiguous. The germline gives CDR1 ENHRY, CDR2 SYGVKD. V was shortened by 11 bases and J by 4 bases, with 18 bases between the two germline ends. The CDR3 loop spans 14 amino acids. CDR3 sequence (DNA): TGTGCCGTAGGTACGGGTCCTCCAGGAAACACCATATATTTT. Its translation is CAVGTGPPGNTIYF.

This clone was counted a single time. CDR3 sequence reads: CASSPQGAYSLYGYTF. The CDR3 DNA reads TGTGCCAGCTCACCACAGGGGGCATACAGTCTCTATGGCTACACCTTC. The chain uses TRBV18 and TRBJ1-2, with 7 bases matching TRBD1. Losses at the gene ends were 1 base for V and 4 bases for J; bases not matched to a gene: 9. CDR1 is KGHSH, CDR2 LQKENI, per germline. The CDR3 length is 16 residues.

The rearrangement uses TRBV4-1 and TRBJ2-2; 11 bases agree with TRBD2. After removal of 3 bases from V and 7 bases from J, the junction contained 4 bases not matched to a gene. This CDR3 comprises 15 residues. CDR1 is MGHRA and CDR2 is YSYEKL in the germline V gene. Here the CDR3 DNA reads TGCGCCAGCAGCCACTGGGGACTAGCGGACGGGGAGCTGTTTTTT. Its protein is CASSHWGLADGELFF.

The count of this clone is one. This CDR3 reads CASSLVGTGLSNVLTF. CDR3 DNA: TGTGCCAGCAGCTTAGTAGGGACTGGTCTATCTAACGTCCTGACTTTC. This chain joins TRBV7-2 and TRBJ2-6; a weak D match, TRBD2 (6 bases). Germline CDR1 SGHTA, CDR2 FQGNSA. V gave up 1 base and J gave up 10 bases, with 17 bases separating them. This CDR3 region has 16 residues.

The chain carries TRBV11-2 and TRBJ2-1, with 8 nucleotides matching TRBD2. V gave up 6 bases and J gave up 6 bases; unmatched junction bases: 10. Germline values: CDR1 SGHAT, CDR2 FQNNGV. The CDR3 consists of 15 residues. Written as DNA, the CDR3 is TGTGCCAGCAGGATAGCGGGACCAACCCGCAATGAGCAGTTCTTC. Translation gives CASRIAGPTRNEQFF.

The chain links TRBV5-1 to TRBJ2-5; TRBD1 aligns across 7 bases. Germline values: CDR1 SGHRS, CDR2 YFSETQ. Trimming cost V 0 bases and J 1 base; bases outside gene matches: 0. This CDR3 region has 14 residues. The CDR3 sequence is CASSLGDSQETQYF. Written as DNA, the CDR3 is TGCGCCAGCAGCTTGGGGGACAGCCAAGAGACCCAGTACTTC.

The V gene is TRBV5-4, the J gene TRBJ2-5; 11 bases align to TRBD2. CDR1 is SGHNT and CDR2 is YYREEE in the germline V gene (reference sequence). V lost 5 bases, J lost 4 bases, and 7 bases stayed unmatched. CDR3 length equals 15 residues. Here the CDR3 DNA reads TGTGCCAGCAGGGGACTAGCGGACCAGGGAGAGACCCAGTACTTC. This codes for CASRGLADQGETQYF.

The chain recombines TRBV21-1 with TRBJ1-1; the DNA was not compared with TRBD1, the D call given in the table. TRBV21-1 is recorded as a pseudogene. The CDR3 consists of 15 residues. CDR3 DNA: TGTGCCAGCAGCATAAAAAGGGGGCGTTACACTGAAGCTTTCTTT. Protein: CASSIKRGRYTEAFF.

The rearrangement uses TRBV5-1 and TRBJ2-3; D is possibly TRBD1 (6 bases). The CDR3 runs to 16 residues. With 7 bases removed from V and 0 bases from J, the gap between germline ends came to 18 bases. CDR1 SGHRS and CDR2 YFSETQ come from the germline V gene. This CDR3 is CASSTTGTLSTDTQYF. The CDR3 nucleotides read TGCGCCAGCTCTACCACAGGGACCCTTAGCACAGATACGCAGTATTTT.

In this sample, this clone turned up a few times. The chain uses TRBV4-3 and TRBJ1-6, with D tentatively TRBD1 (5 bases). Per the germline V gene, CDR1 is LGHNA and CDR2 is YSLEER. V was pared by 1 base and J by 11 bases, with 15 bases between. The CDR3 is made up of 15 amino acids. CDR3 residues: CASSQGRGSRAPLHF. The CDR3 DNA is TGCGCCAGCAGCCAAGGCCGGGGGTCTAGGGCACCCCTCCACTTT.

The chain uses TRBV2 and TRBJ2-1; 11 nucleotides line up with TRBD1. Germline V lookup: CDR1 SNHLY, CDR2 FYNNEI. The V segment lost 7 bases and the J segment 6 bases; nucleotides outside the gene matches: 5. The CDR3 covers 14 residues. CDR3 loop: CASKRDRGSNEQFF. CDR3 sequence (DNA): TGTGCCAGCAAACGGGACAGGGGGTCCAATGAGCAGTTCTTC.

The chain employs TRBV6-1 and TRBJ2-7, with 9 bases fitting TRBD2. The CDR3 covers 15 residues. Germline V gene sequence: CDR1 MNHNS, CDR2 SASEGT. The junction had 3 bases not matched to a gene; V was cut back by 1 base and J by 2 bases. The CDR3 here is CASSEGGLAPYEQYF. The CDR3 DNA follows: TGTGCCAGCAGTGAAGGGGGACTAGCTCCCTACGAGCAGTACTTC.

The chain employs TRBV27 and TRBJ2-1; 15 bases line up with TRBD2. With V trimmed by 5 bases and J by 3 bases, 8 bases remained unmatched. The germline CDR1 and CDR2 sequences are MNHEY and SMNVEV (reference sequence). The CDR3 totals 18 residues. The CDR3 here is CASSPGLAGGRGYNEQFF. The CDR3 region has the DNA TGTGCCAGCAGTCCCGGACTAGCGGGGGGGAGGGGCTACAATGAGCAGTTCTTC.

The chain joins TRBV7-6 to TRBJ2-3; TRBD2 agrees at 7 bases. The germline gives CDR1 SGHVS, CDR2 FNYEAQ. The trim removed 3 bases at V and 2 bases at J, leaving 2 bases unmatched. The CDR3 has 14 residues. CDR3 protein: CASSFGGYTDTQYF. CDR3 DNA sequence: TGTGCCAGCAGCTTCGGGGGGTACACAGATACGCAGTATTTT.

The rearrangement joins TRBV4-3 to TRBJ2-3, with 13 bases fitting TRBD2. Looked up from germline, CDR1 is LGHNA and CDR2 is YSLEER. With V trimmed by 4 bases and J by 0 bases, 7 bases remained unmatched. There are 18 residues in the CDR3. Here the CDR3 DNA reads TGCGCCAGCAGCCCCGGACTAGCGGGGGTGGAAAGCACAGATACGCAGTATTTT. The encoded protein is CASSPGLAGVESTDTQYF.

This clone has just a few counts. The chain recombines TRBV27 with TRBJ1-2; D is possibly TRBD1 (5 bases). With 2 bases removed from V and 8 bases from J, the gap between germline ends came to 12 bases. The CDR3 extends over 13 amino acids. Germline CDR1 is MNHEY and CDR2 is SMNVEV (reference sequence). In DNA, the CDR3 is TGTGCCAGCAGTTTAGATTCGGGGGGAGGCTACACCTTC. Protein: CASSLDSGGGYTF.

The gene calls are TRBV7-8 and TRBJ2-1; D possibly corresponds to TRBD2 (5 bases). The CDR3 spans 15 residues. The V gene lost 5 bases and the J gene lost 4 bases, with 15 bases spanning the gap. Germline lookup yields CDR1 SGHVS and CDR2 FQNEAQ. CDR3: CASSMTRGVYNEQFF. CDR3 bases: TGTGCCAGCAGCATGACCCGGGGAGTATACAATGAGCAGTTCTTC.

V and J are TRBV9 and TRBJ2-3; 7 bases match TRBD2. Losses at the gene ends were 0 bases for V and 6 bases for J; bases not matched to a gene: 13. The CDR3 runs 17 residues. Germline V CDR1 and CDR2: SGDLS, YYNGEE. Here the CDR3 DNA reads TGTGCCAGCAGCGTAGAAGGGTGGGGGGGTGTTTCGGATACGCAGTATTTT. Protein product: CASSVEGWGGVSDTQYF.

This rearrangement joins TRBV9 to TRBJ2-1; 7 nucleotides match TRBD2. The V gene end was trimmed by 6 bases and the J gene end by 4 bases; junction bases not matched to a gene: 10. Germline CDR1 is SGDLS and CDR2 is YYNGEE. This CDR3 comprises 15 residues. CDR3 loop: CASTERGDGYNEQFF. CDR3 sequence (DNA): TGTGCCAGCACCGAACGGGGGGATGGTTACAATGAGCAGTTCTTC. The full variable domain, completed using reference TRBV9 and TRBJ2-1, is DSGVTQTPKHLITATGQRVTLRCSPRSGDLSVYWYQQSLDQGLQFLIQYYNGEERAKGNILERFSAQQFPDLHSELNLSSLELGDSALYFCASTERGDGYNEQFFGPGTRLTVL.

V and J are TRBV19 and TRBJ2-2; 9 bases map to TRBD2. The germline V gene encodes CDR1 LNHDA and CDR2 SQIVND (reference sequence). Trimming cost V 4 bases and J 5 bases; bases outside gene matches: 2. The CDR3 spans 14 residues. CDR3 sequence: CASSKTSGTGELFF. The CDR3 coding sequence is TGTGCCAGTAGTAAGACTAGCGGAACCGGGGAGCTGTTTTTT. The full variable domain, completed using reference TRBV19 and TRBJ2-2, is DGGITQSPKYLFRKEGQNVTLSCEQNLNHDAMYWYRQDPGQGLRLIYYSQIVNDFQKGDIAEGYSVSREKKESFPLTVTSAQKNPTAFYLCASSKTSGTGELFFGEGSRLTVL.

This clone was observed a few times. The genes are TRBV2 and TRBJ2-7; no clear D. The CDR3 is 11 amino acids. V shed 2 bases and J shed 4 bases, with 3 bases lying between them. Germline V CDR1 and CDR2: SNHLY, FYNNEI. CDR3 DNA sequence: TGTGCCAGCAGTGAACAATACGAGCAGTACTTC. It yields the protein CASSEQYEQYF.

The chain carries TRBV10-3 and TRBJ2-1; 12 bases map to TRBD1. V lost 9 bases, J lost 11 bases, and 8 bases stayed unmatched. The CDR3 loop spans 13 amino acids. Germline CDR1 and CDR2: ENHRY and SYGVKD. This chain's CDR3 is CAITPGQGAKQFF. CDR3 nucleotides: TGTGCCATTACTCCGGGACAGGGGGCGAAGCAGTTCTTC.

The V call is TRBV10-3, the J call TRBJ1-2; no reliable D call. Germline CDR1 is ENHRY and CDR2 is SYGVKD. The V end was cut by 6 bases, the J end by 3 bases, with 11 bases between. CDR3 size: 13 residues. The CDR3 spells CAIRESGDYGYTF. The CDR3 coding sequence is TGTGCCATCAGGGAGAGCGGGGACTATGGCTACACCTTC.

This clone has a single count. The chain carries TRBV5-1 and TRBJ2-7; D perhaps matches TRBD1 (5 bases). Germline V gene sequence: CDR1 SGHRS, CDR2 YFSETQ. This CDR3 contains 17 residues. V shed 6 bases and J shed 6 bases, with 28 bases lying between them. CDR3 sequence: CASTPRGLQGALGEQYF. The CDR3 nucleotides read TGCGCCAGCACCCCCCGTGGCCTACAAGGGGCGCTTGGCGAGCAGTACTTC.

This clone was seen more than once but under ten times. The chain joins TRBV7-9 to TRBJ2-2; 10 nucleotides line up with TRBD1. The CDR3 is made up of 16 amino acids. Germline CDR1 is SEHNR and CDR2 is FQNEAQ (reference sequence). V lost 5 bases and J lost 0; bases outside the gene matches: 3. The CDR3 coding sequence is TGTGCCAGCAGCCCTGGGACAGGGGCGAACACCGGGGAGCTGTTTTTT. Its protein product is CASSPGTGANTGELFF.

This chain uses TRBV30 with TRBJ1-3; D gene uncertain. The V and J ends lost 1 base and 4 bases respectively, with 14 bases between them. The CDR3 length is 15 residues. Germline-derived CDR1 and CDR2 are GTSNPN and SVGIG (reference sequence). The CDR3 DNA is TGTGCCTGGAGTGGTGCGGCCCTAAGAGGAAACACCATATATTTT. It yields the protein CAWSGAALRGNTIYF.

Written as DNA, the CDR3 is TGTGCCAGCAGCTTAAGCGGCTGGGAGACCCAGTACTTC. It is translated as CASSLSGWETQYF. The chain recombines TRBV7-2 with TRBJ2-5; weak D call: TRBD2 (5 bases). The V gene's germline CDR1 is SGHTA and CDR2 FQGNSA. The CDR3 is made up of 13 amino acids. The germline V and J ends were trimmed by 2 bases and 5 bases, with 9 bases remaining between them.

V gene TRBV19 combines with J gene TRBJ2-1, with TRBD1 matching over 12 bases. The ends lost 5 bases at V and 10 bases at J; junction bases unmatched: 9. Germline V lookup: CDR1 LNHDA, CDR2 SQIVND (reference sequence). This CDR3 region has 15 residues. The CDR3 protein is CASSSRDRGPEEQFF. The CDR3 DNA reads TGTGCCAGTAGTTCCCGGGACAGGGGGCCGGAGGAGCAGTTCTTC.

This clone was seen only once. V gene TRBV7-6 combines with J gene TRBJ2-7, with D maybe TRBD2 (6 bases). CDR1 is SGHVS, CDR2 FNYEAQ, per germline. Trimming removed 6 bases at V and 7 bases at J, with 16 bases between. The CDR3 runs to 13 residues. CDR3 in amino acids: CASSWDFSREQYF. DNA for the CDR3: TGTGCCAGCAGTTGGGACTTCTCCAGGGAGCAGTACTTC.

This clone was seen a handful of times. V and J are TRBV19 and TRBJ1-1; 10 nucleotides line up with TRBD1. Germline values: CDR1 LNHDA, CDR2 SQIVND (reference sequence). This CDR3 has 15 residues. V lost 6 bases, J lost 2 bases, and 6 bases stayed unmatched. CDR3 region: CASRTGTGANTEAFF. DNA for the CDR3: TGTGCCAGTAGGACCGGGACAGGGGCCAACACTGAAGCTTTCTTT.

V gene TRBV7-9 combines with J gene TRBJ1-6, with 8 bases lining up with TRBD1. Germline CDR1 reads SEHNR; CDR2 reads FQNEAQ (reference sequence). V was clipped by 4 bases and J by 7 bases; unmatched bases: 3. The CDR3 covers 14 residues. The CDR3 is CASSSDRANSPLHF. CDR3 sequence (DNA): TGTGCCAGCAGCTCGGACAGGGCCAATTCACCCCTCCACTTT.

This chain links TRBV2 with TRBJ2-1; 12 bases match TRBD1. Germline values: CDR1 SNHLY, CDR2 FYNNEI. The CDR3 sequence is 14 residues long. J lost 9 bases, V lost 6 bases, and 6 bases had no gene match. CDR3 protein: CASSSGTGGVEQFF. Written as DNA, the CDR3 is TGTGCCAGCAGCTCCGGGACAGGGGGCGTTGAGCAGTTCTTC.